Reported below is one T cell receptor (beta chain). The data stem from a study of blood T cell repertoires in COVID-19. Study information: The United States, Italy and Spain were the sources of the acute and convalescent COVID-19 samples.

Germline values: CDR1 LGHNA, CDR2 YSLEER. With V trimmed by 1 base and J by 0 bases, 18 bases remained unmatched. There are 20 residues in the CDR3. Per the authors' pipeline: Amplification of reference gene primers was used by the study to estimate nucleated cell counts. TCRdb's copy holds only in-frame clones and misses some; the assay was immunoSEQ multiplex PCR. The D gene and trimming were derived from the DNA, and the V and J assignments and clone size from that table. The table has hundreds of thousands of clones, roughly 90% seen once. The chain couples TRBV4-3 to TRBJ2-7; 7 bases fit TRBD1. The sample was peripheral blood. This TCR derives from a human donor in a cohort sampled during active COVID-19. The CDR3 protein is CASSQGTAGGSVVRSYEQYF. CDR3 nucleotides: TGCGCCAGCAGCCAAGGAACGGCAGGGGGTTCGGTCGTACGCTCCTACGAGCAGTACTTC.